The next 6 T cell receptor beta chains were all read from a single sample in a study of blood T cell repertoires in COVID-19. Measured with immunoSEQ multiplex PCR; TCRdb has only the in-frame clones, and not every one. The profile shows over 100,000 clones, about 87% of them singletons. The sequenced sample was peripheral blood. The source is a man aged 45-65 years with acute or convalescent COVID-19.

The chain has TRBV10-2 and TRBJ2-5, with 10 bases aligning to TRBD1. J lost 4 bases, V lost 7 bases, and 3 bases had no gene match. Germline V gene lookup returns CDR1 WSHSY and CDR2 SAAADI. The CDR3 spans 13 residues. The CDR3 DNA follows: TGCGCCAGCACGGGACAGGGGAGAGAGACCCAGTACTTC. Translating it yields CASTGQGRETQYF.

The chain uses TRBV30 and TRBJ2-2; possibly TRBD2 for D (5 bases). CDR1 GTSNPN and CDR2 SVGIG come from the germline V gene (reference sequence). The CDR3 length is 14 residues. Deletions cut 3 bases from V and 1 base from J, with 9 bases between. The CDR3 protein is CAWRRAENTGELFF. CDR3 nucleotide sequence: TGTGCCTGGAGGAGGGCAGAGAACACCGGGGAGCTGTTTTTT.

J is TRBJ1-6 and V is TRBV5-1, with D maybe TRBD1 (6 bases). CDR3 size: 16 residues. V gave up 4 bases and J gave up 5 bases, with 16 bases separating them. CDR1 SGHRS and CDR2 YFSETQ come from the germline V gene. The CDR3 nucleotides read TGCGCCAGCAGCCCCCTGGTACAGGGCGATAATTCACCCCTCCACTTT. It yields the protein CASSPLVQGDNSPLHF.

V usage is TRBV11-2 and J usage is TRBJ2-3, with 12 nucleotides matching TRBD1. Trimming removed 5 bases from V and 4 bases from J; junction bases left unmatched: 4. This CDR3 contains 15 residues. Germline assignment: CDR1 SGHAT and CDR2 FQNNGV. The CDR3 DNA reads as TGTGCCAGCAGCGGGGGACAGGGGGCGTCAGATACGCAGTATTTT. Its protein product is CASSGGQGASDTQYF.

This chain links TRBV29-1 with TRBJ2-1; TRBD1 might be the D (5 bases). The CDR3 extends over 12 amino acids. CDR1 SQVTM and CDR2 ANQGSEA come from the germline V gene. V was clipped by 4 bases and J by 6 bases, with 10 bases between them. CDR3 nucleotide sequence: TGCAGCGTTGGCAGGGTGGGCAATGAGCAGTTCTTC. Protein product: CSVGRVGNEQFF.

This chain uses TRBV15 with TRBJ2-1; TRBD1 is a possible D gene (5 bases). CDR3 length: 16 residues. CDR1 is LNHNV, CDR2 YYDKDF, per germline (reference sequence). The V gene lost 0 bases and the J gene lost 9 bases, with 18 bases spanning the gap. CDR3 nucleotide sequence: TGTGCCACCAGCAGAGAGGGCAGGGTCCGTCGTGGTGAGCAGTTCTTC. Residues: CATSREGRVRRGEQFF.